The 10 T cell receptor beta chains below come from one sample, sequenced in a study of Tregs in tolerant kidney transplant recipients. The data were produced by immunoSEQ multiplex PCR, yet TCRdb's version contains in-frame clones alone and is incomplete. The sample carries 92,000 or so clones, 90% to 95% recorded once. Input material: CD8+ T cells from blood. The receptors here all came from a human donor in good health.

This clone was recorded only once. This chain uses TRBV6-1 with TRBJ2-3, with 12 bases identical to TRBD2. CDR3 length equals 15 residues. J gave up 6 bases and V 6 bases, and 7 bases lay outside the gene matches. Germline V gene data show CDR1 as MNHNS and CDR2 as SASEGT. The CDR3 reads CASSPLAGGPDTQYF. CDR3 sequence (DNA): TGTGCCAGCAGCCCTCTAGCGGGGGGGCCCGATACGCAGTATTTT.

CDR3 coding DNA: TGTGCCAGCAGCAAATCCCCTCACAGCTCAGATACGCAGTATTTT. This codes for CASSKSPHSSDTQYF. The chain combines TRBV21-1 with TRBJ2-3; the table gives TRBD1 as D, unverified against the DNA. TRBV21-1 is a documented pseudogene. This CDR3 has 15 residues.

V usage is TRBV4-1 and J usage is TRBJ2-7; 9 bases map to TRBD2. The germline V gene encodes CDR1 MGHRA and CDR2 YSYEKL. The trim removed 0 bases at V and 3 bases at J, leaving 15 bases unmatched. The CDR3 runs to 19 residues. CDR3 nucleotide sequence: TGCGCCAGCAGCCAAGATAATCTAGCGGGGAGTAAGCGGAACTACGAGCAGTACTTC. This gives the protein CASSQDNLAGSKRNYEQYF.

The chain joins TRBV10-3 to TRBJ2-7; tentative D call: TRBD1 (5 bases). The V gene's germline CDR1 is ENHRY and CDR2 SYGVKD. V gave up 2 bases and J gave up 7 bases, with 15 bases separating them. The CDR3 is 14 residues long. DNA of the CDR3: TGTGCCATCAGTGAGGACAGTCCGGCTAAGGAGCAGTACTTC. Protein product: CAISEDSPAKEQYF.

The CDR3 loop is CASSQEWVQETQYF. CDR3 nucleotides: TGTGCCAGCAGCCAGGAGTGGGTCCAAGAGACCCAGTACTTC. The rearrangement joins TRBV11-2 to TRBJ2-5; no reliable D call. Germline loops: CDR1 SGHAT, CDR2 FQNNGV. V dropped 5 bases and J dropped 1 base, with 11 bases sitting between them. The CDR3 covers 14 residues. Filled out from reference TRBV11-2 and TRBJ2-5, the complete variable domain reads EAGVAQSPRYKIIEKRQSVAFWCNPISGHATLYWYQQILGQGPKLLIQFQNNGVVDDSQLPKDRFSAERLKGVDSTLKIQPAKLEDSAVYLCASSQEWVQETQYFGPGTRLLVL.

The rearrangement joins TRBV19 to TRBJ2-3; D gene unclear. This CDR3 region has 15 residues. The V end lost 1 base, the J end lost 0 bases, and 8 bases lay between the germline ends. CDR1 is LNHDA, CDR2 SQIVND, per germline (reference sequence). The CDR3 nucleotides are TGTGCCAGTAGTATAGTGGTCACTAGCACAGATACGCAGTATTTT. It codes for CASSIVVTSTDTQYF.

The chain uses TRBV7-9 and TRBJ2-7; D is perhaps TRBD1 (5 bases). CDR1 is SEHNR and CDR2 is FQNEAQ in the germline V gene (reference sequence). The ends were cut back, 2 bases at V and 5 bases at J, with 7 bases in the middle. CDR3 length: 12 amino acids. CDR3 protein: CASSLTGNEQYF. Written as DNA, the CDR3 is TGTGCCAGCAGCTTAACAGGTAACGAGCAGTACTTC.

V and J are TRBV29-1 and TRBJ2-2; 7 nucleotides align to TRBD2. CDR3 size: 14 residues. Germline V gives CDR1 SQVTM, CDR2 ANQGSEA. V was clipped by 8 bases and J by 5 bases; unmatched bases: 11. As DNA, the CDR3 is TGCAGCTGGGTGCGGGGGTATGGGACCGGGGAGCTGTTTTTT. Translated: CSWVRGYGTGELFF.

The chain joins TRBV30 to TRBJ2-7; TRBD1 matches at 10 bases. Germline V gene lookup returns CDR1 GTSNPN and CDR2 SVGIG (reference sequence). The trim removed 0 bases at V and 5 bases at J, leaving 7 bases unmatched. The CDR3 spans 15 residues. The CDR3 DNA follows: TGTGCCTGGAGTGTATGGCACGGACAGGGGGACGAGCAGTACTTC. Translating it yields CAWSVWHGQGDEQYF.

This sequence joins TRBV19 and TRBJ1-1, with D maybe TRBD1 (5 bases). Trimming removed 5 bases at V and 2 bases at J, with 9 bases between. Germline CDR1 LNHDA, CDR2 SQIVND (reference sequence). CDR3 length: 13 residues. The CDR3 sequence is CASSPGGNTEAFF. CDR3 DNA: TGTGCCAGTAGTCCCGGGGGAAACACTGAAGCTTTCTTT.